This entry lists 22 T cell receptor beta chains sequenced from one sample in a study of T cell responses to AZD1222 COVID-19 vaccine. Libraries were prepared by immunoSEQ multiplex PCR; TCRdb keeps only in-frame clonotypes and omits some of them. The sample comprises 68,000 or so clones, about three quarters of which are singletons, and 12% rests with the top ten. Sequences were derived from peripheral blood, sampled on day 0 of AZD1222 vaccination. The source of these receptors is an adult in good health.

A word on this clone: Other DNA sequences of this sample code for an identical CDR3. The genes are TRBV5-5 and TRBJ1-1, with D perhaps TRBD1 (5 bases). There are 17 residues in the CDR3. Per germline, CDR1 SGHKS and CDR2 YYEKEE (reference sequence). The germline V and J ends were trimmed by 1 base and 7 bases, with 23 bases remaining between them. The CDR3 here is CASSLWGGRPTGGEAFF. Written as DNA, the CDR3 is TGTGCCAGCAGCTTGTGGGGTGGGAGGCCTACGGGGGGTGAAGCTTTCTTT. Complete variable domain (other parts from reference TRBV5-5 and TRBJ1-1): DAGVTQSPTHLIKTRGQQVTLRCSPISGHKSVSWYQQVLGQGPQFIFQYYEKEERGRGNFPDRFSARQFPNYSSELNVNALLLGDSALYLCASSLWGGRPTGGEAFFGQGTRLTVV.

The rearrangement joins TRBV7-8 to TRBJ1-1, with a tentative D call TRBD1 (6 bases). The ends were cut back, 5 bases at V and 4 bases at J, with 11 bases in the middle. Germline V gene data show CDR1 as SGHVS and CDR2 as FQNEAQ. The CDR3 is 13 amino acids. The CDR3 protein is CASSHGQTTEAFF. The CDR3, as DNA: TGTGCCAGCAGCCACGGACAGACCACTGAAGCTTTCTTT. The complete variable domain, with remaining parts taken from reference TRBV7-8 and TRBJ1-1, reads GAGVSQSPRYKVAKRGQDVALRCDPISGHVSLFWYQQALGQGPEFLTYFQNEAQLDKSGLPSDRFFAERPEGSVSTLKIQRTQQEDSAVYLCASSHGQTTEAFFGQGTRLTVV.

In regard to this clone: One end of the junction does not line up with germline, which may come from a read error. The chain joins TRBV12-5 to TRBJ1-2; no definite D call. The CDR3 totals 13 residues. CDR1 is LGHNT, CDR2 FRNRAP, per germline. CDR3 sequence (DNA): TGTGCTAGTGATTTGGCTCATAACTATGGCTACACCTTC. It encodes CASDLAHNYGYTF.

This clone showed up just a few times. The V gene is TRBV10-3, the J gene TRBJ2-7; 8 bases fit TRBD2. The CDR3 runs to 17 residues. Trimming cost V 3 bases and J 0 bases; bases outside gene matches: 10. In germline, CDR1 is ENHRY, CDR2 SYGVKD. CDR3 protein: CAISDPGGDGLSYEQYF. CDR3 nucleotides: TGTGCCATCAGTGACCCCGGGGGGGACGGACTCTCCTACGAGCAGTACTTC.

The chain carries TRBV10-2 and TRBJ2-7, with TRBD2 as a possible D gene (5 bases). This CDR3 spans 14 amino acids. V lost 6 bases and J 2 bases, leaving 14 bases between the germline ends. CDR1 is WSHSY and CDR2 is SAAADI in the germline V gene. For the CDR3, the DNA is TGCGCCAGCAGCACTAGGGCACCCACCTACGAGCAGTACTTC. Translation gives CASSTRAPTYEQYF.

The genes are TRBV28 and TRBJ2-5; a weak D match, TRBD1 (6 bases). The CDR3 runs to 14 residues. The germline CDR1 and CDR2 sequences are MDHEN and SYDVKM. Between the trimmed V and J ends, which lost 7 bases and 4 bases, there was a span of 16 bases. CDR3: CASIFAGDRETQYF. The CDR3 DNA follows: TGTGCCAGCATTTTTGCAGGGGATAGAGAGACCCAGTACTTC.

V gene TRBV7-2 combines with J gene TRBJ2-3, with 10 bases that match TRBD2. The V and J ends lost 5 bases and 4 bases, in that order; junction bases with no gene match: 3. The CDR3 length is 14 residues. Germline CDR1 reads SGHTA; CDR2 reads FQGNSA. The CDR3 coding sequence is TGTGCCAGCAGCCTCGGGACTAGCGCAGATACGCAGTATTTT. Translated: CASSLGTSADTQYF.

The genes are TRBV4-1 and TRBJ1-1, with D possibly being TRBD1 (5 bases). V shed 1 base and J shed 7 bases, with 19 bases lying between them. Germline V gives CDR1 MGHRA, CDR2 YSYEKL. This CDR3 is 16 amino acids long. This CDR3 is CASSQVLVSGGVEAFF. Here the CDR3 DNA reads TGCGCCAGCAGCCAAGTTTTAGTTTCCGGGGGGGTTGAAGCTTTCTTT.

V usage is TRBV5-1 and J usage is TRBJ1-1; tentative D call: TRBD1 (5 bases). CDR3 length: 15 residues. Germline values: CDR1 SGHRS, CDR2 YFSETQ. Trimming cost V 3 bases and J 4 bases, with 16 bases left between them. The CDR3: CASSSSGTAGTEAFF. The DNA of the CDR3 is TGCGCCAGCAGCTCGTCCGGGACGGCGGGCACTGAAGCTTTCTTT.

A remark on this clone: At one end, the junction sequence differs from germline, possibly due to a read error. The chain uses TRBV6-1 and TRBJ1-5; D possibly corresponds to TRBD1 (6 bases). CDR3 size: 15 residues. The germline V gene encodes CDR1 MNHNS and CDR2 SASEGT. CDR3 nucleotide sequence: TGTGCCAGCTGTGACCAGGGGCTCAGCAATCAGCCCCAGCATTTT. Its translation is CASCDQGLSNQPQHF.

The chain employs TRBV20-1 and TRBJ2-1, with 9 bases fitting TRBD2. V lost 3 bases, J lost 10 bases, and 7 bases stayed unmatched. The CDR3 is made up of 13 amino acids. Germline CDR1 reads DFQATT; CDR2 reads SNEGSKA (reference sequence). CDR3 protein: CSASGGGAREQFF. In DNA, the CDR3 is TGCAGTGCTAGTGGCGGGGGGGCTCGAGAGCAGTTCTTC.

The V call is TRBV6-2 or TRBV6-3, the J call TRBJ2-3; 7 bases line up with TRBD2. V dropped 3 bases and J dropped 1; count of bases not matched to a gene: 10. Germline V gives CDR1 MNHEY, CDR2 SVGEGT. The CDR3 totals 17 residues. The CDR3 bases are TGTGCCAGCAGTTATGGGTGGTCCCGGGAGGGCACAGATACGCAGTATTTT. It is translated as CASSYGWSREGTDTQYF.

This rearrangement joins TRBV29-1 to TRBJ2-1; 12 bases are shared with TRBD2. V shed 7 bases and J 10 bases; nucleotides not matched to a gene: 5. The CDR3 covers 12 residues. Per germline, CDR1 SQVTM and CDR2 ANQGSEA. Here the CDR3 DNA reads TGCAGCGGGCGACTAGCGGGGGTAGAGCAGTTCTTC. Translated, it gives CSGRLAGVEQFF.

The J gene is TRBJ1-1, the V gene TRBV18, with 7 bases that match TRBD1. V shed 3 bases and J 0 bases; nucleotides not matched to a gene: 4. Germline V gene sequence: CDR1 KGHSH, CDR2 LQKENI. The CDR3 runs 15 residues. This CDR3 is CASSPLGGMNTEAFF. CDR3 DNA: TGTGCCAGCTCACCGTTAGGGGGCATGAACACTGAAGCTTTCTTT.

The V call is TRBV5-4, the J call TRBJ1-2; D is possibly TRBD1 (6 bases). CDR3 size: 14 residues. V dropped 0 bases and J dropped 7 bases, with 13 bases sitting between them. Germline CDR1 SGHNT, CDR2 YYREEE (reference sequence). The CDR3 DNA is TGTGCCAGCAGCTTGGACAGGGACTCATCTGGCTACACCTTC. It codes for CASSLDRDSSGYTF.

The DNA for the CDR3 is TGTGCCAGCAGCCGAGGCGGTGCAACTAATGAAAAACTGTTTTTT. Encoded protein: CASSRGGATNEKLFF. This chain joins TRBV7-9 and TRBJ1-4; D remains unclear. The V end lost 5 bases, the J end lost 0 bases, and 10 bases lay between the germline ends. Germline assignment: CDR1 SEHNR and CDR2 FQNEAQ (reference sequence). CDR3 size: 15 residues.

In this sample, this clone turned up a few times. The chain links TRBV5-8 to TRBJ1-2; D is undetermined. Per germline, CDR1 SGHTS and CDR2 YDEGEE. V lost 4 bases and J lost 3, with 13 bases in between. The CDR3 contains 14 residues. CDR3 in amino acids: CASSRVGQDYGYTF. In DNA, the CDR3 is TGTGCCAGCAGCCGGGTTGGGCAGGACTATGGCTACACCTTC.

The chain has TRBV5-1 and TRBJ2-3, with D maybe TRBD2 (6 bases). V gave up 2 bases and J gave up 0 bases, with 10 bases separating them. The CDR3 is 15 amino acids. Germline lookup yields CDR1 SGHRS and CDR2 YFSETQ. DNA for the CDR3: TGCGCCAGCAGCTTAATCGGGACTAGCACAGATACGCAGTATTTT. This codes for CASSLIGTSTDTQYF.

This clone was detected only a few times. V and J are TRBV4-2 and TRBJ1-1, with TRBD1 as a possible D gene (5 bases). This CDR3 spans 16 amino acids. Trimming left V 2 bases short and J 0 bases short, with 13 bases between. Germline V gene lookup returns CDR1 LGHNA and CDR2 YNFKEQ. The DNA for the CDR3 is TGTGCCAGCAGCCAAAGCGTTTGGGGCATGAACACTGAAGCTTTCTTT. Translating gives CASSQSVWGMNTEAFF.

This sequence joins TRBV14 and TRBJ2-1; D may be TRBD2 (6 bases). Trimming left V 4 bases short and J 9 bases short, with 16 bases between. This CDR3 has 14 amino acids. Germline V lookup: CDR1 SGHDN, CDR2 FVKESK. The CDR3 region is CASSPGTPYSEQFF. CDR3 nucleotides: TGTGCCAGCAGCCCCGGGACTCCGTATAGTGAGCAGTTCTTC. Drawing the rest from reference TRBV14 and TRBJ2-1, the complete variable domain is EAGVTQFPSHSVIEKGQTVTLRCDPISGHDNLYWYRRVMGKEIKFLLHFVKESKQDESGMPNNRFLAERTGGTYSTLKVQPAELEDSGVYFCASSPGTPYSEQFFGPGTRLTVL.

V gene TRBV5-1 combines with J gene TRBJ2-2; 9 bases match TRBD2. Losses at the gene ends were 4 bases for V and 4 bases for J; bases not matched to a gene: 11. This CDR3 is 17 amino acids long. CDR1 is SGHRS and CDR2 is YFSETQ in the germline V gene. Here the CDR3 DNA reads TGCGCCAGCAGCCAAAACCGCGGGGGGGCGAGCACCGGGGAGCTGTTTTTT. As protein: CASSQNRGGASTGELFF. Based on the CDR3 plus reference TRBV5-1 and TRBJ2-2, the full variable domain is KAGVTQTPRYLIKTRGQQVTLSCSPISGHRSVSWYQQTPGQGLQFLFEYFSETQRNKGNFPGRFSGRQFSNSRSEMNVSTLELGDSALYLCASSQNRGGASTGELFFGEGSRLTVL.

The chain employs TRBV10-1 and TRBJ2-7, with D tentatively TRBD2 (6 bases). The germline CDR1 and CDR2 sequences are WNHNN and SYGVQD (reference sequence). The CDR3 is made up of 13 amino acids. With 10 bases removed from V and 3 bases from J, the gap between germline ends came to 16 bases. CDR3 sequence reads: CATQVGGGYEQYF. The CDR3 coding sequence is TGCGCCACCCAGGTTGGGGGAGGCTACGAGCAGTACTTC.